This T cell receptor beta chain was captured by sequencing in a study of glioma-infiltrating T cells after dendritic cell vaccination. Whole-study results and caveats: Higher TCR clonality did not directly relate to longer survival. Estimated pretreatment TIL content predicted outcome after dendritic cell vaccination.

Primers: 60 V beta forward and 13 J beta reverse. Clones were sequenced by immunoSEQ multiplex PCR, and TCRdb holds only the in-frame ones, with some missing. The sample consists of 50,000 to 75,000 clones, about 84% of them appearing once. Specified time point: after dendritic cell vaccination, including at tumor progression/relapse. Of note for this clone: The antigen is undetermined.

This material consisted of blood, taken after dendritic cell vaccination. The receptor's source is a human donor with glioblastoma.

The CDR3 protein is CATSSAGGRSETQYF. CDR3 DNA sequence: TGTGCCACCAGCAGCGCAGGGGGGCGGTCAGAGACCCAGTACTTC. The chain carries TRBV15 and TRBJ2-5; possibly TRBD1 for D (7 bases). V was trimmed by 3 bases and J by 4 bases, leaving 15 bases between them. Germline V gene lookup returns CDR1 LNHNV and CDR2 YYDKDF (reference sequence). The CDR3 runs 15 residues.